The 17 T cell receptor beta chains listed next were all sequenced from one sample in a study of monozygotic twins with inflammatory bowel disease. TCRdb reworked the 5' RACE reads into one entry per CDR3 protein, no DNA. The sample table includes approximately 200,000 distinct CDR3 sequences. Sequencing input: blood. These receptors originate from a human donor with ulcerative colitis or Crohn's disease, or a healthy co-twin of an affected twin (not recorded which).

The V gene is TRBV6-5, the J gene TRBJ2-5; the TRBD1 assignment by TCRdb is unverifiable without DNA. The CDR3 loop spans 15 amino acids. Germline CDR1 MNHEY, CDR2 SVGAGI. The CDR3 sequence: CASSHGLGSQETQYF.

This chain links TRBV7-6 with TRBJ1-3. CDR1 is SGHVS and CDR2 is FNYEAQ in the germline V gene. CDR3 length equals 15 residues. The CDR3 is CASSSRDFTGNTIYF.

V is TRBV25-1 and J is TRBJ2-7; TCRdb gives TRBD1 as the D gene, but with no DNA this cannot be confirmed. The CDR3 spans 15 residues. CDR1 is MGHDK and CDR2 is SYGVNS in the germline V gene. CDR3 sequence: CASSESGDRGYEQYF.

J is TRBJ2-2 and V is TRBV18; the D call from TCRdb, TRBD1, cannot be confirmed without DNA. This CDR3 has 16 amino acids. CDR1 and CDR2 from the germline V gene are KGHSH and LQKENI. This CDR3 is CASSPTGQGYTGELFF.

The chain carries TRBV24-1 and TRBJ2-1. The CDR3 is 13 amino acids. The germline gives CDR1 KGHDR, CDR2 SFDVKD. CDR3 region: CATGKKLDNEQFF.

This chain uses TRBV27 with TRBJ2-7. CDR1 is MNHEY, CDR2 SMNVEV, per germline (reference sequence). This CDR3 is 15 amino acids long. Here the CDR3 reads CASSFNFGSSYEQYF.

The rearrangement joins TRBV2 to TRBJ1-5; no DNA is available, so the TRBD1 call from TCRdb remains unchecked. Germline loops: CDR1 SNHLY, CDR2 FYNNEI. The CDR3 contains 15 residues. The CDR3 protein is CASSVHGESNQPQHF. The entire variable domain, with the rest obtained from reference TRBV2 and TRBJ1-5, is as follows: EPEVTQTPSHQVTQMGQEVILRCVPISNHLYFYWYRQILGQKVEFLVSFYNNEISEKSEIFDDQFSVERPDGSNFTLKIRSTKLEDSAMYFCASSVHGESNQPQHFGDGTRLSIL.

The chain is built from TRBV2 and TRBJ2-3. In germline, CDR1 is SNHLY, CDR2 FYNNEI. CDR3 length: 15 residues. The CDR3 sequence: CASRYSIIETDTQYF.

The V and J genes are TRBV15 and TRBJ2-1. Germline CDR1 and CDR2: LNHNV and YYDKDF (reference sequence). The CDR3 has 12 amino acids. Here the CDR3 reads CATRQGLSEQFF.

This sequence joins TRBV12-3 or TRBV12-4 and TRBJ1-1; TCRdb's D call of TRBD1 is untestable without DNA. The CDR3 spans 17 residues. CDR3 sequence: CASRVPLVRRRNTEAFF.

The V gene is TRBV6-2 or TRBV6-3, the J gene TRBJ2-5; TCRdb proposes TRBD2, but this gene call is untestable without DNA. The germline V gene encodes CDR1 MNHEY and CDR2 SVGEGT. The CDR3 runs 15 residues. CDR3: CASSPREGRKETQYF.

The CDR3: CASSQDGGSYYGYTF. This chain joins TRBV4-1 and TRBJ1-2. Germline V gene lookup returns CDR1 MGHRA and CDR2 YSYEKL. The CDR3 contains 15 residues.

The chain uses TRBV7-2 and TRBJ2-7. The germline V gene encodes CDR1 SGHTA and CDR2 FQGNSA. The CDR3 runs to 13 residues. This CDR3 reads CASTLTVGDEQYF.

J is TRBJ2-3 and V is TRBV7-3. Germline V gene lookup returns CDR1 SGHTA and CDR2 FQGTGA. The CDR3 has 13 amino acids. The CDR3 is CASSDRSTDTQYF.

The CDR3 spells CASSPPGQGHLSDTQYF. The rearrangement links TRBV6-1 to TRBJ2-3; lacking DNA, the TRBD1 call made by TCRdb goes unchecked. Germline CDR1 reads MNHNS; CDR2 reads SASEGT. The CDR3 has 17 amino acids.

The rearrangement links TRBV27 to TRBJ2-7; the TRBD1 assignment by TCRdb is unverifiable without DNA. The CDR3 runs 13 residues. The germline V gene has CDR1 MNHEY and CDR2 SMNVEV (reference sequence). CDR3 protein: CASSRTGVYEQYF.

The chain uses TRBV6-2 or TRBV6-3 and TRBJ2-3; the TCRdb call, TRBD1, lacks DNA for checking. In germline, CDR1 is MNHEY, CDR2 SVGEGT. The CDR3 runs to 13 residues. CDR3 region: CASRGQGKDTQYF.